The sequence of this T cell receptor (beta chain) was determined in a study of cytomegalovirus exposure and HLA in healthy donors. Study-level results: An assumption of roughly uniform sequencing depth across donors underlay the presence/absence analyses. Apart from CMV serostatus, no immune exposure information was available.

The V end was cut by 5 bases, the J end by 4 bases, with 9 bases between. This CDR3 region has 13 residues. Germline V lookup: CDR1 SGDLS, CDR2 YYNGEE. Comment on this clone: Its antigen is still unknown.

Primers for the PCR totalled 60 Vbeta and 13 Jbeta. Sequencing was performed with immunoSEQ multiplex PCR; in TCRdb, only in-frame clones are kept and a portion is missing. The data hold 130,000 or so clones, with roughly 80% observed a single time. The chain employs TRBV9 and TRBJ1-4; a possible D gene is TRBD1 (6 bases). Sequences were obtained from PBMCs. The sequence was collected from a woman between 45 and 60 years old in good health and CMV-seropositive. CDR3 loop: CASRGTNNEKLFF. Here the CDR3 DNA reads TGTGCCAGCAGGGGGACAAATAATGAAAAACTGTTTTTT.